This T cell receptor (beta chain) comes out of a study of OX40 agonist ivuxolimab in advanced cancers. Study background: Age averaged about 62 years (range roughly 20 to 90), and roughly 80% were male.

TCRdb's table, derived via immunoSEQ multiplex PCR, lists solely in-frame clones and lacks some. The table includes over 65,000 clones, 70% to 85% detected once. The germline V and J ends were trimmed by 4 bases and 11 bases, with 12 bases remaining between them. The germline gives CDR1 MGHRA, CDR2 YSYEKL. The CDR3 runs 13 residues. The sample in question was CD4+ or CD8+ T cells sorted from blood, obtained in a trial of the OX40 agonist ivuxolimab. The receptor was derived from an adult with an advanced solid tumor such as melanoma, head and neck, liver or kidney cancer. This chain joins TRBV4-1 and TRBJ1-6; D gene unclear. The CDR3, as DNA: TGCGCCAGCAGCCCGAACAGTCTGACACCCCTCCACTTT. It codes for CASSPNSLTPLHF.